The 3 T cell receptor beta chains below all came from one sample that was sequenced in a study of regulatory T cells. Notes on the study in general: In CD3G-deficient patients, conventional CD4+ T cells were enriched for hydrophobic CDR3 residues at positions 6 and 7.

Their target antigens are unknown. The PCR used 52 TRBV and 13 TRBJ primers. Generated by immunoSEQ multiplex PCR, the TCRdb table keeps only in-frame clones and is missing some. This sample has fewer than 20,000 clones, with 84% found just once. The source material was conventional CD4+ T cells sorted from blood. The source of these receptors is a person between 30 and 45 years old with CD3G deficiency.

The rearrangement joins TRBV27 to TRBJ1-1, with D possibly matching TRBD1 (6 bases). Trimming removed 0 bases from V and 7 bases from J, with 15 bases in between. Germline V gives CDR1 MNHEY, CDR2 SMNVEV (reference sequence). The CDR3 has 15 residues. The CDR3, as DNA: TGTGCCAGCAGTTTATCCAGGGTCCCAGGGGTTGAAGCTTTCTTT. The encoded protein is CASSLSRVPGVEAFF.

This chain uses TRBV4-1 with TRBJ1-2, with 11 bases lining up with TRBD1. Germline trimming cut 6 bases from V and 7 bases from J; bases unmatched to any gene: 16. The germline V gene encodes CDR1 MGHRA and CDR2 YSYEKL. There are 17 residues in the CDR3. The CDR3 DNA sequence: TGCGCCAGCAGTCGGCCTGAAGTGGGACAGGGGGAGGGTGGCTACACCTTC. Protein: CASSRPEVGQGEGGYTF.

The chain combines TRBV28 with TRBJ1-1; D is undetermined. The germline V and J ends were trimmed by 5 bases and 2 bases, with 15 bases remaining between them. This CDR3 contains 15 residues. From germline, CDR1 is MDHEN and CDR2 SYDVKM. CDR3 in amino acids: CASSRGGPGNTEAFF. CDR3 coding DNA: TGTGCCAGCAGTCGAGGTGGGCCGGGAAACACTGAAGCTTTCTTT.